This TCR beta chain was sequenced for a study of blood T cell repertoires in COVID-19. Study context: The United States, Italy and Spain were the sources of the acute and convalescent COVID-19 samples.

This CDR3 is 18 amino acids long. Germline CDR1 and CDR2: MNHEY and SMNVEV (reference sequence). Trimming at V came to 4 bases and at J to 3 bases, leaving 14 bases not matched to a gene. Profiled with immunoSEQ multiplex PCR; TCRdb holds only in-frame clones, not every one. The table shows roughly 250,000 clones, with just under 90% occurring only once. The chain couples TRBV27 to TRBJ2-1; 8 bases align to TRBD2. What was sequenced was peripheral blood. The sequence was obtained from a woman in her 40s with acute or convalescent COVID-19. CDR3 in DNA: TGTGCCAGCAGTTGGAACGCCCCCGGACTAGCAATCTACAATGAGCAGTTCTTC. This gives the protein CASSWNAPGLAIYNEQFF.